This entry concerns a single T cell receptor beta chain. This sample is part of a study of blood T cell repertoires in COVID-19. Study summary: The United States, Italy and Spain supplied acute and convalescent COVID-19 samples.

The method was immunoSEQ multiplex PCR; TCRdb's version includes in-frame clones alone and lacks a portion of them. The sample lists about 140,000 clones; around nine tenths were seen once. Trimming took 10 bases from V and 0 from J, leaving 13 bases between them. Germline assignment: CDR1 MNHEY and CDR2 SVGAGI. The CDR3 contains 14 residues. J is TRBJ1-3 and V is TRBV6-5; possibly TRBD1 for D (6 bases). Material: peripheral blood. This TCR was recovered from a woman between 40 and 55 years old with acute or convalescent COVID-19. The CDR3 region has the DNA TGTGCCACCTGGGACATTAACTCTGGAAACACCATATATTTT. This translates into CATWDINSGNTIYF.